The clone carrying this T cell receptor (beta chain) was detected ten times or more. The antigen is unknown. Individuals with ophthalmopathy presented a Clinical Activity Score of at least 3, a NOSPECS grade of at least 4 and a duration under 3 months. Uncontrolled infection, other autoimmune disease, pregnancy or lactation barred patients from enrollment. This record comes from a study of T cells in Graves' hyperthyroidism and ophthalmopathy. Study-level findings and limits: In the blood, most expanded thyroid clonotypes above 0.001 appeared as well.

Germline V gene lookup returns CDR1 MNHNS and CDR2 SASEGT. This CDR3 has 15 amino acids. V dropped 5 bases and J dropped 1 base, with 11 bases sitting between them. RNA transcripts served as the template for amplifying TCR beta CDR3 regions. TCR CDR3 underwent first-round RT-PCR with the HTBI primer set. TCRdb analysed the multiplex PCR reads with MiXCR anew, one entry per CDR3 protein. Among hundreds of thousands of distinct CDR3 sequences listed, approximately 15% were seen once. Specimen: blood. This sequence joins TRBV6-1 and TRBJ2-2, with a possible D match to TRBD2 (5 bases). The TCR was taken from a man between 18 and 29 years old with Graves' ophthalmopathy. Written as DNA, the CDR3 is TGTGCCAGCAGTTCTATACTAGGGAACACCGGGGAGCTGTTTTTT. Translating it yields CASSSILGNTGELFF.